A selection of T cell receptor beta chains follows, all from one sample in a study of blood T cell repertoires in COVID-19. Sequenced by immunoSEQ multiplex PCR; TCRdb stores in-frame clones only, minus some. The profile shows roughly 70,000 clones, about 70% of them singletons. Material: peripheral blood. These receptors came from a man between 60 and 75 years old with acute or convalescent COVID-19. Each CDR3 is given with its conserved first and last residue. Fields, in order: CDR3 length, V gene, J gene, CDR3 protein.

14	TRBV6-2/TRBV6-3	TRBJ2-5	CASSFSGTVGTQYF
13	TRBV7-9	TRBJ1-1	CATQSWANTEAFF
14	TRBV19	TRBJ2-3	CASIQQGVSDTQYF
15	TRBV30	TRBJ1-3	CAWSVRDTSGNTIYF
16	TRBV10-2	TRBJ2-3	CASSDRRGGASDTQYF
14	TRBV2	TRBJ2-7	CASSTGLAVTEQYF
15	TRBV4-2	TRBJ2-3	CASSQPGQGRDTQYF
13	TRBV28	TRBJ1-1	CASSLTRVPEAFF
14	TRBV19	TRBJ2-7	CASSMTGSGNEQYF
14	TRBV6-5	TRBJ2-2	CASRDREDSGELFF
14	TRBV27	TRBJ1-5	CASRPGGSNQPQHF
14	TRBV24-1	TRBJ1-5	CATRGTGANQPQHF